This T cell receptor (beta chain) emerged from a study of post-analysis software for immune sequencing data. Overall study context: Relapsing-remitting, secondary progressive and progressive-relapsing forms made up the multiple sclerosis disease courses.

This clonotype was observed a handful of times. Its antigen is as yet unknown. Study findings and constraints: Relative to controls, patients had five TRBV segments at higher frequency, with TRBV5-6, TRBV5-1 and TRBV20-1 among these. Controls significantly exceeded multiple sclerosis patients in normalized Chao1 diversity. Strong co-clustering by F measure was seen for same-batch samples.

TCR beta cDNA libraries included unique molecular identifiers. It was from roughly 0.93 to 9.6 million T cells that some 500,000 cDNA molecules came. TCRdb re-called the PCR reads through MiXCR, storing one row per CDR3 protein. Of approximately 570,000 distinct CDR3 sequences listed, about 44% are singletons. V was pared by 1 base and J by 1 base, with 14 bases between. Germline V gives CDR1 MGHRA, CDR2 YSYEKL. The CDR3 consists of 17 residues. The clonotype originates from a girl between 10 and 17 years old with multiple sclerosis. The sequencing input was blood. This chain joins TRBV4-1 and TRBJ2-4; D might be TRBD1 (5 bases). DNA for the CDR3: TGCGCCAGCAGCCAAGTAGGGGTCAGGGTGGCCAAAAACATTCAGTACTTC. Encoded protein: CASSQVGVRVAKNIQYF.